Listed below are T cell receptor beta chains from one sample, sequenced in a study of regulatory T cells in long-lasting Graves disease. TCRdb called the multiplex PCR reads again in MiXCR, with one record for every CDR3 protein. The repertoire holds about 620,000 distinct CDR3 sequences, 16% seen once, with approximately 18% in the top ten. The same data also contributed to another study, on T cells in Graves' hyperthyroidism and ophthalmopathy.

Source: peripheral blood mononuclear cells (PBMCs), taken at new diagnosis, from a patient treated with antithyroid drugs. These receptors were taken from a woman in her twenties or thirties with Graves disease. Both conserved end residues are part of each CDR3. The order of the fields is V gene, D gene, J gene, clone size, CDR3 length, CDR3 protein, CDR3 DNA. D genes are given only for firm matches. Only part of the rows carry a size: once, few, many, or a class if the clone is expanded.

>TRBV5-1|TRBD1|TRBJ2-2|.|17
CASSFSGTVTGTGELFF
TGCGCCAGCAGCTTCTCGGGGACAGTCACAGGGACCGGGGAGCTGTTTTTT
>TRBV28|.|TRBJ1-2|many|13
CASSPPDRYGYTF
TGTGCCAGCAGTCCCCCAGACAGATATGGCTACACCTTC
>TRBV28|.|TRBJ2-7|many|14
CASSPITGAYEQYF
TGTGCCAGCAGCCCTATCACGGGTGCCTACGAGCAGTACTTC
>TRBV24-1|TRBD1|TRBJ2-7|few|13
CATSDGQGHEQYF
TGTGCCACCAGTGATGGACAGGGCCACGAGCAGTACTTC
>TRBV9|TRBD1|TRBJ1-2|.|17
CASSTGTGEVGVYGYTF
TGTGCCAGCAGCACCGGGACAGGGGAAGTCGGCGTCTATGGCTACACCTTC
>TRBV30|TRBD1|TRBJ1-1|many|16
CAWSPPGQGSTTEAFF
TGTGCCTGGAGCCCCCCGGGACAGGGTTCGACCACTGAAGCTTTCTTT
>TRBV28|.|TRBJ1-4|many|15
CASSYPAVGGEKLFF
TGTGCCAGCAGTTACCCCGCGGTGGGCGGTGAAAAACTGTTTTTT
>TRBV27|TRBD1|TRBJ2-2|many|13
CASRQGANGELFF
TGTGCCAGTAGACAGGGGGCGAACGGGGAGCTGTTTTTT
>TRBV5-1|TRBD2|TRBJ2-3|.|16
CASSKGTSGRGDTQYF
TGCGCCAGCAGCAAAGGGACTAGCGGGAGAGGTGATACGCAGTATTTT
>TRBV15|.|TRBJ1-4|.|16
CATSRERAATNEKLFF
TGTGCCACCAGCAGAGAGCGGGCTGCAACTAATGAAAAACTGTTTTTT
>TRBV29-1|TRBD1|TRBJ2-7|.|15
CSVEGTGGDSYEQYF
TGCAGCGTTGAGGGAACAGGGGGCGATTCCTACGAGCAGTACTTC
>TRBV7-2|.|TRBJ1-1|.|14
CASSLWRDNTEAFF
TGTGCCAGCAGCTTGTGGCGCGATAACACTGAAGCTTTCTTT
>TRBV5-1|.|TRBJ1-4|few|16
CASSPKGLAEGEKLFF
TGCGCCAGCAGCCCAAAGGGACTCGCCGAGGGGGAAAAACTGTTTTTT
>TRBV6-1|TRBD2|TRBJ2-7|many|15
CASNAGLAGGYEQYF
TGTGCCAGCAATGCGGGACTAGCGGGAGGTTACGAGCAGTACTTC
>TRBV28|.|TRBJ1-4|many|15
CASSFPGGTNEKLFF
TGTGCCAGCAGTTTCCCAGGAGGGACTAATGAAAAACTGTTTTTT
>TRBV6-1|TRBD1|TRBJ2-2|many|15
CASTRQGAFTGELFF
TGTGCCAGCACCCGACAGGGGGCTTTCACCGGGGAGCTGTTTTTT
>TRBV29-1|.|TRBJ2-7|many|14
CSVVLVAGPYEQYF
TGCAGCGTTGTCTTAGTCGCGGGACCCTACGAGCAGTACTTC
>TRBV6-1|TRBD1|TRBJ1-1|.|13
CASTITGGGLAFF
TGTGCCAGCACCATTACAGGGGGCGGTTTAGCTTTCTTT
>TRBV28|TRBD1|TRBJ2-5|.|12
CATGTGGGTQYF
TGTGCCACTGGGACAGGGGGGGGGACCCAGTACTTC
>TRBV20-1|.|TRBJ2-1|many|15
CSATPGSGSYNEQFF
TGCAGTGCTACTCCAGGGAGTGGCTCCTACAATGAGCAGTTCTTC
>TRBV7-3|.|TRBJ2-4|.|13
CASSWGPENIQYF
TGTGCCAGCAGCTGGGGACCTGAGAACATTCAGTACTTC
>TRBV28|.|TRBJ2-7|.|16
CAGSSRTKSYSYEQYF
TGTGCCGGCAGTTCTCGGACAAAAAGCTATTCCTACGAGCAGTACTTC
>TRBV29-1|.|TRBJ2-3|few|15
CSVDGLWSRTDTQYF
TGCAGCGTTGATGGACTCTGGTCGAGAACAGATACGCAGTATTTT
>TRBV28|.|TRBJ2-7|few|16
CASSLSLGIFSYEQYF
TGTGCCAGCAGTTTATCTTTAGGAATCTTCTCCTACGAGCAGTACTTC
>TRBV7-9|.|TRBJ2-5|many|14
CASSRGPPPETQYF
TGTGCCAGCAGCCGAGGACCGCCTCCGGAGACCCAGTACTTC
>TRBV10-3|.|TRBJ2-3|.|15
CATGLEGGSTDTQYF
TGTGCCACCGGACTAGAGGGGGGGAGCACAGATACGCAGTATTTT
>TRBV27|.|TRBJ2-3|many|18
CASSLVRKGRGSTDTQYF
TGTGCCAGCAGTTTAGTTCGTAAGGGACGGGGCAGCACAGATACGCAGTATTTT
>TRBV19|TRBD1|TRBJ2-2|once|14
CASWTGGAGGELFF
TGCGCCAGTTGGACAGGGGGCGCGGGCGGGGAGCTGTTTTTT
>TRBV28|.|TRBJ2-7|many|10
CASGFGQQYF
TGTGCCAGCGGGTTTGGGCAGCAGTACTTC
>TRBV7-9|.|TRBJ2-7|many|13
CASSPQAKGEQYF
TGTGCCAGCAGCCCACAGGCAAAGGGCGAGCAGTACTTC
>TRBV28|.|TRBJ2-7|many|15
CASSLRPPSAHEQYF
TGTGCCAGCAGTTTACGACCCCCTAGCGCCCACGAGCAGTACTTC
>TRBV5-5|TRBD2|TRBJ2-5|.|18
CASHLPSGLAGVSETQYF
TGTGCCAGCCACCTCCCCTCGGGACTAGCGGGAGTGTCAGAGACCCAGTACTTC
>TRBV19|TRBD2|TRBJ2-1|few|18
CASSTQGLAGAVRNEQFF
TGTGCCAGTAGTACCCAAGGACTAGCGGGAGCTGTGCGGAATGAGCAGTTCTTC
>TRBV7-6|TRBD1|TRBJ2-2|few|17
CASSPHAGTGDTGELFF
TGTGCCAGCAGTCCACATGCCGGGACAGGGGACACCGGGGAGCTGTTTTTT
>TRBV20-1|.|TRBJ2-7|.|10
CSARLHEQYF
TGCAGTGCTAGGCTCCACGAGCAGTACTTC
>TRBV6-5|.|TRBJ1-5|.|14
CASSYSSDRQPQHF
TGTGCCAGCAGTTACTCTTCGGACCGTCAGCCCCAGCATTTT
>TRBV27|.|TRBJ1-1|.|12
CASSFLQGPAFF
TGTGCCAGCAGTTTTCTTCAGGGCCCGGCTTTCTTT
>TRBV6-5|TRBD2|TRBJ2-7|.|16
CASSYSSAGGTYEQYF
TGTGCCAGCAGTTACTCATCCGCGGGAGGGACCTACGAGCAGTACTTC
>TRBV3-1|.|TRBJ2-7|.|18
CASSQQLPRPGRGYEQYF
TGTGCCAGCAGCCAACAGCTCCCCAGACCGGGCAGGGGCTACGAGCAGTACTTC
>TRBV7-8|TRBD1|TRBJ2-7|many|15
CASSSGTGSSYEQYF
TGTGCCAGCAGCTCCGGGACAGGGAGCTCCTACGAGCAGTACTTC
>TRBV30|.|TRBJ1-2|few|13
CAWSDGRVYGYTF
TGTGCCTGGAGTGACGGCAGGGTCTATGGCTACACCTTC
>TRBV28|.|TRBJ1-1|many|12
CATQLDVRRAFF
TGTGCCACCCAACTGGACGTCCGGAGAGCTTTCTTT
>TRBV3-1|TRBD2|TRBJ2-7|few|14
CASSQLAGGHEQYF
TGTGCCAGCAGCCAGTTAGCGGGAGGACACGAGCAGTACTTC
>TRBV28|.|TRBJ2-1|.|14
CASSSPGGRSEQFF
TGTGCCAGCAGTTCACCTGGGGGCCGCAGTGAGCAGTTCTTC
>TRBV20-1|.|TRBJ2-5|.|15
CSATGLGGLGETQYF
TGCAGTGCTACGGGTCTTGGGGGGCTTGGGGAGACCCAGTACTTC